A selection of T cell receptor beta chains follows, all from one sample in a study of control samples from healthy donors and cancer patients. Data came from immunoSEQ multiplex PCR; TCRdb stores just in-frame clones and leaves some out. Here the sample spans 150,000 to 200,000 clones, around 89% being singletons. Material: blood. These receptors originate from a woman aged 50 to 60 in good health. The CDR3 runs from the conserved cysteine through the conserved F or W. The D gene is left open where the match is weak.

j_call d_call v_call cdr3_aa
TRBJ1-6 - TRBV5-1 CASSESSYNSPLHF
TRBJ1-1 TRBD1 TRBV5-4 CASSPGQGYTEAFF
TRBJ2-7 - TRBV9 CASSPGPYPTYEQYF
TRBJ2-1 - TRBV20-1 CSASIPSEQFF
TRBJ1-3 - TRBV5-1 CASSLATNSGNTIYF
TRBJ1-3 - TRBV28 CASSFPLISGNTIYF
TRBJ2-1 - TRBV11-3 CASSRGSLGAEQFF
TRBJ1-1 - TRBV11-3 CASSLKGVTTEAFF
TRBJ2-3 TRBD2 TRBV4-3 CASSRIAGDEADTQYF
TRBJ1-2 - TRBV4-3 CASSQDGQPNYGYTF
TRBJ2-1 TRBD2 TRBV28 CASSPLTSGPLGEQFF
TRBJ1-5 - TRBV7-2 CASSLLGYSNQPQHF
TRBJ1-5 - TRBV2 CASTWDRNQPQHF
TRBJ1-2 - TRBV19 CASREPGRDYGYTF
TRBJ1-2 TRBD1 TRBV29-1 CSVGAGGYGYTF
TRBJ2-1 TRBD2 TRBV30 CAWSTSGTYNEQFF
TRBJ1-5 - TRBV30 CAWSPTPQGINQPQHF
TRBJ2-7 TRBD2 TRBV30 CACQREAVSEQYF
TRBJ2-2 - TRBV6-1 CASREGGAGELFF
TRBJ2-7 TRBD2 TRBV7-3 CASSLKTSGDSYEQYF
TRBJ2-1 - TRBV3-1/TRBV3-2 CASSQGGSWGYNEQFF
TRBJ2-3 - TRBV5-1 CASSPMSGDPRGDTQYF
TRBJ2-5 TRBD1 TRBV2 CASTWGQGNVETQYF
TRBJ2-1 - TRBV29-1 CSVWVTSIGHEQFF
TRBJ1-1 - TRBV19 CASMNFFEAFF
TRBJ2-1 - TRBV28 CASGGRKLASTRDEQFF
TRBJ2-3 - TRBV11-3 CASSSGTDTDTQYF
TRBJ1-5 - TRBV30 CAWTRDGNQPQHF